This is a list of T cell receptor beta chains from one sample in a study of blood T cell repertoires in COVID-19. Data came from immunoSEQ multiplex PCR; TCRdb stores just in-frame clones and leaves some out. The repertoire holds 150,000 or so clones, with about 86% as singletons. Sequenced: PBMCs or T cells enriched from blood (not recorded which). These receptors all come from a man over 45 who had recovered from COVID-19. The CDR3 runs from the conserved cysteine through the conserved F or W. D genes are given only for firm matches. Clone size, where shown, is once, few, many, or a class for clones that have expanded.

D gene: NA; V gene: TRBV11-2; J gene: TRBJ1-4; clone size: NA; CDR3 DNA: TGTGCCAGCAGCTTAACAGTTAATGAAAAACTGTTTTTT; CDR3 protein: CASSLTVNEKLFF
D gene: TRBD1; V gene: TRBV11-2; J gene: TRBJ2-1; clone size: NA; CDR3 DNA: TGTGCCAGCAGTCGGGACAGGGAGAGATACAATGAGCAGTTCTTC; CDR3 protein: CASSRDRERYNEQFF
D gene: TRBD2; V gene: TRBV30; J gene: TRBJ2-2; clone size: NA; CDR3 DNA: TGTGCCTGGAGTGGAACTAGCGGGGGTGTCACCGGGGAGCTGTTTTTT; CDR3 protein: CAWSGTSGGVTGELFF
D gene: TRBD2; V gene: TRBV29-1; J gene: TRBJ2-7; clone size: NA; CDR3 DNA: TGCAGCGTTGAAAAGCGGGGGGCATCCTACGAGCAGTACTTC; CDR3 protein: CSVEKRGASYEQYF
D gene: NA; V gene: TRBV13; J gene: TRBJ1-1; clone size: NA; CDR3 DNA: TGTGCCAGCAAACCGACGGAGGCGGGAACTGAAGCTTTCTTT; CDR3 protein: CASKPTEAGTEAFF
D gene: NA; V gene: TRBV7-3; J gene: TRBJ2-2; clone size: NA; CDR3 DNA: TGTGCCAGCAGCTTATCCGGTAACACCGGGGAGCTGTTTTTT; CDR3 protein: CASSLSGNTGELFF
D gene: TRBD1; V gene: TRBV9; J gene: TRBJ2-3; clone size: NA; CDR3 DNA: TGTGCCAGCAGCGACGACAGGGCTTTAGGCACAGATACGCAGTATTTT; CDR3 protein: CASSDDRALGTDTQYF
D gene: TRBD1; V gene: TRBV5-6; J gene: TRBJ1-1; clone size: NA; CDR3 DNA: TGTGCCAGCAGCTTCTATCGACCTGGACAGGGCGGAACTGAAGCTTTCTTT; CDR3 protein: CASSFYRPGQGGTEAFF
D gene: TRBD1; V gene: TRBV5-6; J gene: TRBJ1-4; clone size: NA; CDR3 DNA: TGTGCCACGGGACAGGGAAGTGGAAAACTGTTTTTT; CDR3 protein: CATGQGSGKLFF
D gene: NA; V gene: TRBV4-1; J gene: TRBJ2-1; clone size: NA; CDR3 DNA: TGCGCCAGCAGCCAAGATCCGGGGGCCTACAATGAGCAGTTCTTC; CDR3 protein: CASSQDPGAYNEQFF
D gene: TRBD2; V gene: TRBV3-1/TRBV3-2; J gene: TRBJ2-5; clone size: NA; CDR3 DNA: TGTGCCAGCAGCCAACGACCGGGACTAGTGAACTCAGAGACCCAGTACTTC; CDR3 protein: CASSQRPGLVNSETQYF
D gene: NA; V gene: TRBV7-2; J gene: TRBJ2-3; clone size: NA; CDR3 DNA: TGTGCCAGCAGCTTAGCGGGGCGGGGTAACACAGATACGCAGTATTTT; CDR3 protein: CASSLAGRGNTDTQYF
D gene: NA; V gene: TRBV4-1; J gene: TRBJ1-5; clone size: NA; CDR3 DNA: TGCGCCAGCAGCCTCGCTTCGGGGGTGAGGGTTCAGCATTTT; CDR3 protein: CASSLASGVRVQHF
D gene: NA; V gene: TRBV4-1; J gene: TRBJ1-2; clone size: NA; CDR3 DNA: TGCGCCAGCAGCCAAGAGGGGGGGGGCGGACAGGGCTACACCTTC; CDR3 protein: CASSQEGGGGQGYTF
D gene: NA; V gene: TRBV5-1; J gene: TRBJ1-2; clone size: NA; CDR3 DNA: TGCGCCAGCAGCTTGTCCGGGAACTATGGCTACACCTTC; CDR3 protein: CASSLSGNYGYTF
D gene: TRBD1; V gene: TRBV4-1; J gene: TRBJ2-3; clone size: NA; CDR3 DNA: TGCGCCAGCAGCCAAGGACAGGGGGATACGCAGTATTTT; CDR3 protein: CASSQGQGDTQYF
D gene: TRBD1; V gene: TRBV9; J gene: TRBJ2-7; clone size: NA; CDR3 DNA: TGTGCCAGCAGCGTCCGGGACAGGGCGAACTCCTACGAGCAGTACTTC; CDR3 protein: CASSVRDRANSYEQYF
D gene: TRBD2; V gene: TRBV4-3; J gene: TRBJ2-3; clone size: NA; CDR3 DNA: TGCGCCAGCAGCCAAGAAGCGGGGAGGACAGATACGCAGTATTTT; CDR3 protein: CASSQEAGRTDTQYF
D gene: NA; V gene: TRBV12-5; J gene: TRBJ1-1; clone size: NA; CDR3 DNA: TGTGCTAGTGGTTTGGCCACCTACGAGGGGGAGATTAACACTGAAGCTTTCTTT; CDR3 protein: CASGLATYEGEINTEAFF
D gene: NA; V gene: TRBV4-3; J gene: TRBJ1-4; clone size: few; CDR3 DNA: TGCGCCAGCAGCCAAGACCCCATTAATGAAAAACTGTTTTTT; CDR3 protein: CASSQDPINEKLFF
D gene: TRBD1; V gene: TRBV16; J gene: TRBJ2-3; clone size: NA; CDR3 DNA: TGTGCCAGCAGCCAATCGGGGACAGGGTTCGCAGATACGCAGTATTTT; CDR3 protein: CASSQSGTGFADTQYF
D gene: TRBD1; V gene: TRBV10-1; J gene: TRBJ2-3; clone size: once; CDR3 DNA: TGCGCCAGCAGTGGGGAGACAGGGGATGTCACAGATACGCAGTATTTT; CDR3 protein: CASSGETGDVTDTQYF
D gene: NA; V gene: TRBV9; J gene: TRBJ2-1; clone size: NA; CDR3 DNA: TGTGCCAGCAGCCACAAGACGGATCCGAGGCCGTTCTTC; CDR3 protein: CASSHKTDPRPFF
D gene: NA; V gene: TRBV4-3; J gene: TRBJ1-1; clone size: NA; CDR3 DNA: TGCGCCAGCAGCCAAGATTGGGGGGACACTGAAGCTTTCTTT; CDR3 protein: CASSQDWGDTEAFF